This record covers a single T cell receptor beta chain. This table comes from immunoSEQ multiplex PCR, and its TCRdb copy is limited to in-frame clones, with some not included. The sample carries about 140,000 clones, around 93% recorded once. CDR1 and CDR2 (germline): SEHNR, FQNEAQ (reference sequence). With 5 bases clipped from V and 5 bases from J, the junction kept 8 bases outside the gene matches. There are 15 residues in the CDR3. These data belong to a study of T cell responses to AZD1222 COVID-19 vaccine. This clonotype was sampled from an adult in good health. The J gene is TRBJ1-1, the V gene TRBV7-9; 10 bases are shared with TRBD1. The sequenced sample was peripheral blood, obtained on day 0 of AZD1222 vaccination. The CDR3 coding sequence is TGTGCCAGCAGCAATAGGGACAGGGGTTGGACTGAAGCTTTCTTT. Amino acids: CASSNRDRGWTEAFF.